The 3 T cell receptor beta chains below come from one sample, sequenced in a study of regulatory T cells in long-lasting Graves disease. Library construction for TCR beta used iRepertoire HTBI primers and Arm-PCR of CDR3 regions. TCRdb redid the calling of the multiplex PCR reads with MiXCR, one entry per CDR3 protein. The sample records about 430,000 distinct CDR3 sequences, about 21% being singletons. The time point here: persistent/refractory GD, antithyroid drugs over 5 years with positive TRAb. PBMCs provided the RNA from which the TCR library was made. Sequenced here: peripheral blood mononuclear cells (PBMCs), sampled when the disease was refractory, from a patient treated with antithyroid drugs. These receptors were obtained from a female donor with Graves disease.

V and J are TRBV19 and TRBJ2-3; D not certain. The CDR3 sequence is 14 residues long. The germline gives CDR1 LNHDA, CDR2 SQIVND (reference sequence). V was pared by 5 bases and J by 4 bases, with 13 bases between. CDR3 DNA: TGTGCCAGTAGTCTCGGACCTGCCCCAGATACGCAGTATTTT. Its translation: CASSLGPAPDTQYF.

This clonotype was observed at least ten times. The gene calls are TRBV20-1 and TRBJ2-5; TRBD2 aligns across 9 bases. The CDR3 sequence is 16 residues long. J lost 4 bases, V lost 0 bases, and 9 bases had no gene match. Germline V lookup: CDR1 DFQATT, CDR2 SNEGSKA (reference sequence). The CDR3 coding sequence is TGCAGTGCTAGAGAGGTGCTAGCGGGATACCCAGAGACCCAGTACTTC. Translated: CSAREVLAGYPETQYF.

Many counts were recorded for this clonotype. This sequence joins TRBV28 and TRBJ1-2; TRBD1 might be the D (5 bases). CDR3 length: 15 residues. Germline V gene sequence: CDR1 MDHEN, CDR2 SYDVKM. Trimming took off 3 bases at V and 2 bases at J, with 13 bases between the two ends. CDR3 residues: CASSLTAGSNYGYTF. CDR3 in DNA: TGTGCCAGCAGTTTGACCGCAGGGTCCAACTATGGCTACACCTTC.